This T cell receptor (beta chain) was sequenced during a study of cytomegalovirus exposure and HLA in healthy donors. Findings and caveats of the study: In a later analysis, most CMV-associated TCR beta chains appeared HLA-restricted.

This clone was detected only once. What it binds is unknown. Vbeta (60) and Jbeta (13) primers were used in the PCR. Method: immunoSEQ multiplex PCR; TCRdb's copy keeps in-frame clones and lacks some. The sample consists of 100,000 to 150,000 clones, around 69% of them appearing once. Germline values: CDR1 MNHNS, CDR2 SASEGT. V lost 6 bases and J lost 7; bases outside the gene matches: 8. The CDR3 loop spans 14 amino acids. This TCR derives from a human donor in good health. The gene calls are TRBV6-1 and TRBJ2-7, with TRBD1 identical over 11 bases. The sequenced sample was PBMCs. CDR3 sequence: CASSVGQGASEQYF. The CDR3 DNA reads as TGTGCCAGCAGCGTTGGACAGGGGGCTAGTGAGCAGTACTTC.